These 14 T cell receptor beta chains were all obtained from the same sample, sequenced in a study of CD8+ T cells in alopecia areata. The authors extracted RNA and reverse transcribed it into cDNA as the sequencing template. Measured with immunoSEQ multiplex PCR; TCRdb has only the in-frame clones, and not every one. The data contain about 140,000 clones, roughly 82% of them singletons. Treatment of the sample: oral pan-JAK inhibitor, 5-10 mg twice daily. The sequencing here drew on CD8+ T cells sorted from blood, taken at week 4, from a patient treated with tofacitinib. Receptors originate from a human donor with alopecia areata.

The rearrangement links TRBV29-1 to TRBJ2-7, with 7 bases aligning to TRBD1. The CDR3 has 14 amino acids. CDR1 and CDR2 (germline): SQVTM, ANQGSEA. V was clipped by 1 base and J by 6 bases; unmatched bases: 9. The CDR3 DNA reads TGCAGCGTTGAAGGGACAGGCCTGTCCGGCGAGCAGTACTTC. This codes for CSVEGTGLSGEQYF.

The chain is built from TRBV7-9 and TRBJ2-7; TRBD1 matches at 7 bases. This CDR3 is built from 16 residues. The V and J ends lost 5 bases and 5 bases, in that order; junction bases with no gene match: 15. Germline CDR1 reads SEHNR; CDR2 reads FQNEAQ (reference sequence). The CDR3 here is CASSTAPDRLNDEQYF. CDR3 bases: TGTGCCAGCAGCACGGCTCCGGACAGGCTCAACGACGAGCAGTACTTC.

The CDR3 DNA reads TGTGCCAGCAGCTTAGGACAGAATTTAGGTATCCAAAACATTCAGTACTTC. Translating it yields CASSLGQNLGIQNIQYF. The chain employs TRBV11-2 and TRBJ2-4, with TRBD1 as a possible D gene (5 bases). CDR1 and CDR2 (germline): SGHAT, FQNNGV. This CDR3 is 17 amino acids long. Trimming shortened V by 1 base and J by 5 bases, and 18 bases separated the two germline ends. The entire variable domain, with the rest obtained from reference TRBV11-2 and TRBJ2-4, is as follows: EAGVAQSPRYKIIEKRQSVAFWCNPISGHATLYWYQQILGQGPKLLIQFQNNGVVDDSQLPKDRFSAERLKGVDSTLKIQPAKLEDSAVYLCASSLGQNLGIQNIQYFGAGTRLSVL.

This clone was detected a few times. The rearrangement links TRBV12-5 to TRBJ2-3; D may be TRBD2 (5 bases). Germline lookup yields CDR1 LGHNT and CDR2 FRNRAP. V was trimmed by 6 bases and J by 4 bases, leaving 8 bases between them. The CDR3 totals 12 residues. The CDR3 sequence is CASGRGADTQYF. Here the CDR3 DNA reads TGTGCTAGTGGCCGGGGTGCAGATACGCAGTATTTT.

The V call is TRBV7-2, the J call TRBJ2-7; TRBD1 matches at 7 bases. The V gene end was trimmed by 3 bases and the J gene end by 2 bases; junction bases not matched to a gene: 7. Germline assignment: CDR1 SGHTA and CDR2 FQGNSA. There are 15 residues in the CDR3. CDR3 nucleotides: TGTGCCAGCAGCTTTTACAGGGGTAAGACCTACGAGCAGTACTTC. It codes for CASSFYRGKTYEQYF.

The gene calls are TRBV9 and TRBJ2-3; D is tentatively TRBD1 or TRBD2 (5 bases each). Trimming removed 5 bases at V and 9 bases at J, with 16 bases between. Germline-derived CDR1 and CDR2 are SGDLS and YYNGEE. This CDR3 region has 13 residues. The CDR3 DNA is TGTGCCAGCAGGGACTCCTTGGGGCCCACGCAGTATTTT. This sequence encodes CASRDSLGPTQYF.

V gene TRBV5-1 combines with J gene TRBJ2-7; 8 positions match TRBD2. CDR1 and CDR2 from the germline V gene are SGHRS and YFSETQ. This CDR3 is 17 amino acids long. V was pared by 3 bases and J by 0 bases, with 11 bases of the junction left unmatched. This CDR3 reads CASSSQLAGLSSYEQYF. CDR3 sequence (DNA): TGCGCCAGCAGCTCCCAGCTAGCGGGCTTAAGCTCCTACGAGCAGTACTTC. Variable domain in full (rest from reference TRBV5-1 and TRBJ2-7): KAGVTQTPRYLIKTRGQQVTLSCSPISGHRSVSWYQQTPGQGLQFLFEYFSETQRNKGNFPGRFSGRQFSNSRSEMNVSTLELGDSALYLCASSSQLAGLSSYEQYFGPGTRLTVT.

The CDR3 bases are TGTGCCAGCAGTGAATGGACCGGGGAGCTGTTTTTT. This sequence encodes CASSEWTGELFF. The chain has TRBV25-1 and TRBJ2-2; D is unresolved. V gave up 1 base and J gave up 5 bases, with 2 bases separating them. Germline V gene lookup returns CDR1 MGHDK and CDR2 SYGVNS. This CDR3 spans 12 amino acids.

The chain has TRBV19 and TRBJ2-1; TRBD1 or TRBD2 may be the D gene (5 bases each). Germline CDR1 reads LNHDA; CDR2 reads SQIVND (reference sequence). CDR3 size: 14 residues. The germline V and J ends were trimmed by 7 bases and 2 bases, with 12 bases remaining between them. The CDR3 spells CASTAGGTYNEQFF. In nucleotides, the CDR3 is TGTGCCAGTACCGCTGGGGGAACCTACAATGAGCAGTTCTTC.

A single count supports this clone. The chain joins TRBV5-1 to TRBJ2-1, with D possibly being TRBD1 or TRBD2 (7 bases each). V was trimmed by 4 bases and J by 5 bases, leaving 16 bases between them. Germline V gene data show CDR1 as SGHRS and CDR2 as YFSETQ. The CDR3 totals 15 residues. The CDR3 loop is CASSPSQGRDNEQFF. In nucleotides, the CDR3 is TGCGCCAGCAGCCCCTCACAGGGGAGGGACAATGAGCAGTTCTTC.

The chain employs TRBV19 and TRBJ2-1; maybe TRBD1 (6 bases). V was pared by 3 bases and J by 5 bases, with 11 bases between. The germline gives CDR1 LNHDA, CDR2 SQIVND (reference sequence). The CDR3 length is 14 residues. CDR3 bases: TGTGCCAGTAGTATTATTGCAGGGGACAATGAGCAGTTCTTC. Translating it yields CASSIIAGDNEQFF.

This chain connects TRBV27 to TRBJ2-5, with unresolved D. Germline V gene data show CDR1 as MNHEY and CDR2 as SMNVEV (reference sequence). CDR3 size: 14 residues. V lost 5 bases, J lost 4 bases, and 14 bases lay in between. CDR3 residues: CASSPLLPVETQYF. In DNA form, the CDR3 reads TGTGCCAGCAGTCCCCTACTCCCAGTAGAGACCCAGTACTTC.

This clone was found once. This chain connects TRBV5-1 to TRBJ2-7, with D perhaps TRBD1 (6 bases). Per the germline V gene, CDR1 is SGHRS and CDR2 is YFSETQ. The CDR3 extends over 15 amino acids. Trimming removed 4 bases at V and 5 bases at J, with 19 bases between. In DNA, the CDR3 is TGCGCCAGCAGCCCATTCGGGACATTGAGCGACGAGCAGTACTTC. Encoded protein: CASSPFGTLSDEQYF.

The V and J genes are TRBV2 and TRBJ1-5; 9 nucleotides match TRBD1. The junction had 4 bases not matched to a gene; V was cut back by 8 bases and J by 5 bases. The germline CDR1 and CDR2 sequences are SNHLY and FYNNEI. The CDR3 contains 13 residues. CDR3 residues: CASGDRAHQPQHF. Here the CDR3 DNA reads TGTGCCAGCGGGGACAGGGCTCATCAGCCCCAGCATTTT.